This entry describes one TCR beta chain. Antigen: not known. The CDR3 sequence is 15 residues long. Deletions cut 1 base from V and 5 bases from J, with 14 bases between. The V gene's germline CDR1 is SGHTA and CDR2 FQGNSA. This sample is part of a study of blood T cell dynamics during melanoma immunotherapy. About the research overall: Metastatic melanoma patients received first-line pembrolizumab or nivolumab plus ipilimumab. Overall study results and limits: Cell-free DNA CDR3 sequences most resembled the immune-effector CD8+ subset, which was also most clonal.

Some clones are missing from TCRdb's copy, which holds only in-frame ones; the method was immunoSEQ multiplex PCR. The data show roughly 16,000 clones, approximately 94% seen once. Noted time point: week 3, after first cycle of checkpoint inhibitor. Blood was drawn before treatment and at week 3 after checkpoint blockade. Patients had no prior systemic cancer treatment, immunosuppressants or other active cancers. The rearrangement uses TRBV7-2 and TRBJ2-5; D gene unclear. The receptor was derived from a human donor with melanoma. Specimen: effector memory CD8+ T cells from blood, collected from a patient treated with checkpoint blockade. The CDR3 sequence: CASSLGDLGPETQYF. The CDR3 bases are TGTGCCAGCAGCTTAGGCGACCTCGGACCGGAGACCCAGTACTTC. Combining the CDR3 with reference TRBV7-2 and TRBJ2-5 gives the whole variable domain GAGVSQSPSNKVTEKGKDVELRCDPISGHTALYWYRQSLGQGLEFLIYFQGNSAPDKSGLPSDRFSAERTGGSVSTLTIQRTQQEDSAVYLCASSLGDLGPETQYFGPGTRLLVL.